Listed below are T cell receptor beta chains from one sample, sequenced in a study of cytomegalovirus exposure and HLA in healthy donors. Produced via immunoSEQ multiplex PCR; TCRdb's table is partial and in-frame only. Of 80,000 to 100,000 clones in the sample, about 79% were seen once. Sequencing used PBMCs. All receptors come from a male donor in good health and CMV-seropositive. Each CDR3 is given with its conserved first and last residue.

j_gene: TRBJ1-5
v_gene: TRBV20-1
CDR3aa: CSARVGGAQHF

j_gene: TRBJ1-1
v_gene: TRBV19
CDR3aa: CASSLGQGSTEAFF

j_gene: TRBJ2-3
v_gene: TRBV1
CDR3aa: CTSSQALAGARQYF

j_gene: TRBJ2-3
v_gene: TRBV6-6
CDR3aa: CASSSRGGTDTQYF

j_gene: TRBJ1-1
v_gene: TRBV29-1
CDR3aa: CQGGFDTEAFF

j_gene: TRBJ1-1
v_gene: TRBV2
CDR3aa: CASSEDGGTEAFF

j_gene: TRBJ2-3
v_gene: TRBV15
CDR3aa: CATSRERAGGATDTQYF

j_gene: TRBJ1-2
v_gene: TRBV6-5
CDR3aa: CASSYPSYGYTF

j_gene: TRBJ2-5
v_gene: TRBV5-4
CDR3aa: CASSGGQGKETQYF

j_gene: TRBJ2-5
v_gene: TRBV30
CDR3aa: CAWSVGLAGAETQYF

j_gene: TRBJ1-1
v_gene: TRBV2
CDR3aa: CASSLAVITEAFF

j_gene: TRBJ2-5
v_gene: TRBV5-5
CDR3aa: CASSSTSGTWTQYF

j_gene: TRBJ1-2
v_gene: TRBV9
CDR3aa: CASSPTSSEGRWGYGYTF

j_gene: TRBJ1-1
v_gene: TRBV30
CDR3aa: CAWTPGGSTNTEAFF

j_gene: TRBJ2-1
v_gene: TRBV7-9
CDR3aa: CASSLMTGGPNEQFF

j_gene: TRBJ2-3
v_gene: TRBV7-9
CDR3aa: CASSLAGQSTDTQYF

j_gene: TRBJ2-5
v_gene: TRBV2
CDR3aa: CASSEGLASGDQETQYF

j_gene: TRBJ1-2
v_gene: TRBV9
CDR3aa: CASSAGQGAYYGYTF

j_gene: TRBJ2-2
v_gene: TRBV6-5
CDR3aa: CASSYSLRGSGELFF

j_gene: TRBJ1-5
v_gene: TRBV6-1
CDR3aa: CASSETGLGPQHF

j_gene: TRBJ1-4
v_gene: TRBV30
CDR3aa: CAWSVRVVSEKLFF

j_gene: TRBJ2-7
v_gene: TRBV4-3
CDR3aa: CASSQDRGYEQYF

j_gene: TRBJ2-4
v_gene: TRBV29-1
CDR3aa: CSARDRSGVYF

j_gene: TRBJ2-1
v_gene: TRBV7-2
CDR3aa: CASRRGMYNEQFF

j_gene: TRBJ2-5
v_gene: TRBV9
CDR3aa: CASSAQGGGLGETQYF

j_gene: TRBJ1-2
v_gene: TRBV7-9
CDR3aa: CSSSLAEGPSYGYTF

j_gene: TRBJ2-7
v_gene: TRBV5-4
CDR3aa: CASSFAGGNYEQYF

j_gene: TRBJ1-6
v_gene: TRBV4-2
CDR3aa: CASRAGDGDGLHF

j_gene: TRBJ1-1
v_gene: TRBV7-2
CDR3aa: CASSLMSVVVNTEAFF

j_gene: TRBJ2-2
v_gene: TRBV6-5
CDR3aa: CASTTRGRRTGELFF

j_gene: TRBJ2-1
v_gene: TRBV6-5
CDR3aa: CASSTFTDRHNEQFF

j_gene: TRBJ1-5
v_gene: TRBV7-2
CDR3aa: CASSQHTGKLGQPQHF

j_gene: TRBJ2-6
v_gene: TRBV14
CDR3aa: CASSQFKGPSGANVLTF

j_gene: TRBJ1-4
v_gene: TRBV7-9
CDR3aa: CASSLEGAGVEKLFF

j_gene: TRBJ1-3
v_gene: TRBV10-2
CDR3aa: CASSLGPGIGNTIYF

j_gene: TRBJ1-1
v_gene: TRBV5-1
CDR3aa: CASSLGGGDTEAFF

j_gene: TRBJ2-7
v_gene: TRBV25-1
CDR3aa: CASSPSAHRGRMYEQYF

j_gene: TRBJ2-3
v_gene: TRBV4-1
CDR3aa: CASSQTELVTDTQYF

j_gene: TRBJ1-2
v_gene: TRBV6-5
CDR3aa: CASGQMNYGYTF

j_gene: TRBJ1-5
v_gene: TRBV7-8
CDR3aa: CASTQGFNQPQHF

j_gene: NA
v_gene: TRBV30
CDR3aa: CAWRGQFYEQYF

j_gene: TRBJ2-7
v_gene: TRBV30
CDR3aa: CAWSAPMTGASYEQYF

j_gene: TRBJ2-6
v_gene: TRBV9
CDR3aa: CASSGGESERLISGANVLTF

j_gene: TRBJ1-2
v_gene: TRBV5-1
CDR3aa: CASSRLTANYGYTF

j_gene: TRBJ1-6
v_gene: TRBV27
CDR3aa: CASSLSRGDNSPLHF

j_gene: TRBJ1-5
v_gene: TRBV15
CDR3aa: CATSRETRSYSNQPQHF

j_gene: TRBJ2-1
v_gene: TRBV7-9
CDR3aa: CASSVTSGVYNEQFF

j_gene: TRBJ2-2
v_gene: TRBV7-8
CDR3aa: CASSFRTLGTGELFF

j_gene: TRBJ1-2
v_gene: TRBV6-5
CDR3aa: CATTLGGVYTF

j_gene: TRBJ1-2
v_gene: TRBV7-9
CDR3aa: CASSLGDGYTF

j_gene: TRBJ1-2
v_gene: TRBV4-1
CDR3aa: CASSQASGTGRHGYTF

j_gene: TRBJ1-1
v_gene: TRBV30
CDR3aa: CAWSGQANTEAFF

j_gene: TRBJ1-1
v_gene: TRBV5-6
CDR3aa: CASSLASEKAFF

j_gene: TRBJ1-6
v_gene: TRBV15
CDR3aa: CATNRLSSYNSPLHF

j_gene: TRBJ2-1
v_gene: TRBV5-4
CDR3aa: CASSPQRGAGDEQFF

j_gene: TRBJ2-3
v_gene: TRBV30
CDR3aa: CALPLAGRDTQYF

j_gene: TRBJ2-5
v_gene: TRBV7-8
CDR3aa: CASSFGQGGSQETQYF

j_gene: TRBJ1-6
v_gene: TRBV7-2
CDR3aa: CASSLQGLNSPLHF

j_gene: TRBJ1-1
v_gene: TRBV5-6
CDR3aa: CASSPQGVNMNTEAFF

j_gene: TRBJ1-4
v_gene: TRBV2
CDR3aa: CASSENAGATNEKLFF